The 26 T cell receptor beta chains listed next were all sequenced from one sample in a study of CD8 T cells in Susac syndrome. After extraction with the RNeasy kit, about 0.45 to 1 ug of the RNA was reverse transcribed using random hexamers. MiXCR, applied by TCRdb to the immunoSEQ multiplex PCR reads, yields one record per CDR3 protein. The sample contains some 260,000 distinct CDR3 sequences, around 84% of which appear only once. The sample consisted of CD8+ T cells from PBMCs. Receptors were obtained from a human donor with multiple sclerosis.

J is TRBJ1-4 and V is TRBV10-3; tentatively, D is TRBD1 (6 bases). Germline values: CDR1 ENHRY, CDR2 SYGVKD. The CDR3 spans 15 residues. V dropped 7 bases and J dropped 8 bases, with 20 bases sitting between them. The CDR3 nucleotides read TGTGCCATCACGACCCGGGACACCCTTCGAGAAAAACTGTTTTTT. Amino acid sequence: CAITTRDTLREKLFF.

This clonotype has only a few counts. CDR3 coding DNA: TGTGCCAGCAGTTTCGGACCGGGACAGAGCTACGAGCAGTACTTC. Its protein is CASSFGPGQSYEQYF. V usage is TRBV6-5 and J usage is TRBJ2-7; 7 bases line up with TRBD1. Germline lookup yields CDR1 MNHEY and CDR2 SVGAGI. The trim removed 4 bases at V and 3 bases at J, leaving 9 bases unmatched. The CDR3 contains 15 residues.

This rearrangement joins TRBV5-4 to TRBJ1-1, with a possible D match to TRBD1 (6 bases). Trimming cost V 3 bases and J 7 bases, with 13 bases left between them. Germline V gene data show CDR1 as SGHNT and CDR2 as YYREEE (reference sequence). The CDR3 has 13 amino acids. The CDR3 region is CASSSETGREAFF. The CDR3 coding sequence is TGTGCCAGCAGCTCCGAGACAGGCCGTGAAGCTTTCTTT.

In this sample, this clonotype turned up a few times. Sequence at one end of the junction differs from germline and may be a read error. The chain couples TRBV5-1 to TRBJ2-3; 12 bases map to TRBD2. In germline, CDR1 is SGHRS, CDR2 YFSETQ. The CDR3 is 15 amino acids. This chain's CDR3 is CASSLRLAGADTQYF. The DNA for the CDR3 is TGTGCCAGCAGTCTCCGACTAGCGGGAGCAGATACGCAGTATTTT. Drawing the rest from reference TRBV5-1 and TRBJ2-3, the complete variable domain is KAGVTQTPRYLIKTRGQQVTLSCSPISGHRSVSWYQQTPGQGLQFLFEYFSETQRNKGNFPGRFSGRQFSNSRSEMNVSTLELGDSALYLCASSLRLAGADTQYFGPGTRLTVL.

The genes are TRBV27 and TRBJ1-1; no clear D gene. V dropped 5 bases and J dropped 4 bases, with 14 bases sitting between them. The germline V gene encodes CDR1 MNHEY and CDR2 SMNVEV (reference sequence). The CDR3 covers 14 residues. CDR3 region: CASSLQTGSTEAFF. CDR3 DNA sequence: TGTGCCAGCAGTCTCCAAACGGGTTCCACTGAAGCTTTCTTT.

In this sample, this clonotype turned up a few times. The V call is TRBV6-1, the J call TRBJ1-5; D uncertain. Deletions cut 8 bases from V and 6 bases from J, with 14 bases between. The CDR3 covers 13 residues. Germline V gene data show CDR1 as MNHNS and CDR2 as SASEGT. DNA for the CDR3: TGTGCCAGCCGGAGCGGAGGGCGTCAGCCCCAGCATTTT. Translated: CASRSGGRQPQHF.

This clonotype has more than one count but fewer than ten. This chain uses TRBV9 with TRBJ2-5; 10 bases match TRBD2. J lost 5 bases, V lost 2 bases, and 6 bases had no gene match. CDR1 is SGDLS and CDR2 is YYNGEE in the germline V gene. The CDR3 consists of 15 residues. As DNA, the CDR3 is TGTGCCAGCAGCGTCGGTCTAGCGGGAGCGGAGACCCAGTACTTC. Translating it yields CASSVGLAGAETQYF.

The chain uses TRBV20-1 and TRBJ1-2, with D uncertain. The CDR3 spans 14 residues. Germline CDR1 is DFQATT and CDR2 is SNEGSKA (reference sequence). The V end lost 3 bases, the J end lost 5 bases, and 16 bases lay between the germline ends. CDR3 sequence reads: CSARDPSARYGYTF. DNA for the CDR3: TGCAGTGCTAGGGACCCCTCAGCCCGGTATGGCTACACCTTC.

The CDR3 DNA reads as TGTGCCAGCAGCTTAGTAGGGTTTCACGGGGAGCTGTTTTTT. Its translation is CASSLVGFHGELFF. The gene calls are TRBV11-2 and TRBJ2-2; D ambiguous. V lost 1 base and J 7 bases, leaving 10 bases between the germline ends. CDR1 and CDR2 from the germline V gene are SGHAT and FQNNGV. The CDR3 extends over 14 amino acids. The full variable domain, rest sourced from reference TRBV11-2 and TRBJ2-2, is EAGVAQSPRYKIIEKRQSVAFWCNPISGHATLYWYQQILGQGPKLLIQFQNNGVVDDSQLPKDRFSAERLKGVDSTLKIQPAKLEDSAVYLCASSLVGFHGELFFGEGSRLTVL.

This rearrangement joins TRBV9 to TRBJ2-6, with D possibly being TRBD2 (6 bases). The CDR3 is 15 residues long. V lost 3 bases and J 0 bases, leaving 7 bases between the germline ends. The germline V gene has CDR1 SGDLS and CDR2 YYNGEE. CDR3 nucleotide sequence: TGTGCCAGCAGCGCCGGGGGCTCTGGGGCCAACGTCCTGACTTTC. Its protein product is CASSAGGSGANVLTF. The variable domain in full, completed from reference TRBV9 and TRBJ2-6, reads DSGVTQTPKHLITATGQRVTLRCSPRSGDLSVYWYQQSLDQGLQFLIQYYNGEERAKGNILERFSAQQFPDLHSELNLSSLELGDSALYFCASSAGGSGANVLTFGAGSRLTVL.

V and J are TRBV12-3 or TRBV12-4 and TRBJ2-2, with 8 bases matching TRBD2. The length of the CDR3 is 16 residues. The J segment lost 7 bases and the V segment lost 6 bases, leaving 13 bases of the junction unmatched. CDR3 amino acids: CASSDNSAGVVGELFF. DNA of the CDR3: TGTGCCAGCAGCGATAACTCAGCGGGAGTCGTCGGGGAGCTGTTTTTT.

The chain carries TRBV28 and TRBJ2-4, with 7 bases lining up with TRBD2. The length of the CDR3 is 14 residues. Trimming removed 2 bases from V and 9 bases from J; junction bases left unmatched: 7. Germline V gene data show CDR1 as MDHEN and CDR2 as SYDVKM. In DNA form, the CDR3 reads TGTGCCAGCAGTTTAGGCGGGAGTGAGGGCATTCAGTACTTC. It is translated as CASSLGGSEGIQYF.

The V gene is TRBV7-3, the J gene TRBJ2-1, with TRBD2 matching over 8 bases. Per germline, CDR1 SGHTA and CDR2 FQGTGA. This CDR3 region has 15 residues. The junction had 7 bases not matched to a gene; V was cut back by 5 bases and J by 4 bases. The chain's CDR3 is CASSPRTSLYNEQFF. The CDR3 nucleotides are TGTGCCAGCAGCCCAAGGACTAGCTTGTACAATGAGCAGTTCTTC.

The CDR3 spells CASSTTGSSNEKLFF. The CDR3 region has the DNA TGTGCCAGTAGTACAACAGGATCTTCTAATGAAAAACTGTTTTTT. This rearrangement joins TRBV19 to TRBJ1-4; tentative D call: TRBD1 (5 bases). V lost 4 bases, J lost 3 bases, and 12 bases lay in between. Germline V gene lookup returns CDR1 LNHDA and CDR2 SQIVND (reference sequence). This CDR3 region has 15 residues.

CDR3 region: CASSLSYSGEGYNEQFF. Here the CDR3 DNA reads TGTGCCAGCAGTTTAAGCTATAGCGGAGAAGGCTACAATGAGCAGTTCTTC. The chain links TRBV28 to TRBJ2-1; perhaps TRBD2 as D (6 bases). The V and J ends lost 2 bases and 3 bases respectively, with 17 bases between them. The V gene's germline CDR1 is MDHEN and CDR2 SYDVKM. CDR3 length: 17 amino acids.

In its sample, this clonotype was seen a few times. The chain employs TRBV12-3 or TRBV12-4 and TRBJ1-1, with a tentative D call TRBD1 (6 bases). The CDR3 contains 15 residues. Trimming pared 2 bases from V and 5 bases from J, leaving 15 bases between. Here the CDR3 reads CASSLTSGADTEAFF. CDR3 DNA sequence: TGTGCCAGCAGTTTAACCTCGGGGGCAGATACTGAAGCTTTCTTT.

The V and J genes are TRBV7-8 and TRBJ1-5; D gene unclear. V was pared by 0 bases and J by 3 bases, with 12 bases between. Germline CDR1 reads SGHVS; CDR2 reads FQNEAQ. This CDR3 region has 16 residues. The CDR3 loop is CASSLARTALNQPQHF. CDR3 nucleotides: TGTGCCAGCAGCTTAGCGAGGACGGCGCTCAATCAGCCCCAGCATTTT.

The V call is TRBV25-1, the J call TRBJ1-6; perhaps TRBD1 as D (5 bases). Trimming shortened V by 11 bases and J by 9 bases, and 20 bases separated the two germline ends. Per the germline V gene, CDR1 is MGHDK and CDR2 is SYGVNS. The CDR3 is 14 residues long. The CDR3 is CASSLEGEISPLHF. For the CDR3, the DNA is TGTGCCTCATCACTGGAAGGGGAGATTTCACCCCTCCACTTT.

This sequence joins TRBV27 and TRBJ2-7; a weak D match, TRBD2 (6 bases). The V gene lost 5 bases and the J gene lost 6 bases, with 17 bases spanning the gap. CDR1 and CDR2 from the germline V gene are MNHEY and SMNVEV (reference sequence). The CDR3 sequence is 14 residues long. CDR3 coding DNA: TGTGCCAGCAGTCCCCGGGACTCACTGGGCGAGCAGTACTTC. Its translation: CASSPRDSLGEQYF.

V gene TRBV29-1 combines with J gene TRBJ2-5; D is perhaps TRBD1 (7 bases). In germline, CDR1 is SQVTM, CDR2 ANQGSEA. The CDR3 extends over 13 amino acids. V was trimmed by 6 bases and J by 4 bases, leaving 15 bases between them. The CDR3 nucleotides are TGCAGCGTCCTCCCAGGGGGAGGAGAGACCCAGTACTTC. It translates to CSVLPGGGETQYF.

The V and J genes are TRBV7-6 and TRBJ2-2; 9 bases are a match to TRBD2. Looked up from germline, CDR1 is SGHVS and CDR2 is FNYEAQ. The CDR3 is 17 residues long. The V and J ends lost 3 bases and 1 base, in that order; junction bases with no gene match: 6. The CDR3 coding sequence is TGTGCCAGCAGCTTCCGACTAGCGGACGTGAACACCGGGGAGCTGTTTTTT. Protein sequence: CASSFRLADVNTGELFF. The full variable domain, completed using reference TRBV7-6 and TRBJ2-2, is GAGVSQSPRYKVTKRGQDVALRCDPISGHVSLYWYRQALGQGPEFLTYFNYEAQQDKSGLPNDRFSAERPEGSISTLTIQRTEQRDSAMYRCASSFRLADVNTGELFFGEGSRLTVL.

The J gene is TRBJ2-5, the V gene TRBV29-1; 11 nucleotides line up with TRBD2. The V gene end was trimmed by 4 bases and the J gene end by 4 bases; junction bases not matched to a gene: 5. This CDR3 contains 14 residues. CDR1 and CDR2 (germline): SQVTM, ANQGSEA. The CDR3 DNA reads TGCAGCGTTGCGGGACTAGCGGACGGAGAGACCCAGTACTTC. This translates into CSVAGLADGETQYF.

The chain couples TRBV2 to TRBJ2-7; 9 bases map to TRBD2. Germline V gives CDR1 SNHLY, CDR2 FYNNEI. The CDR3 is 16 residues long. V was clipped by 1 base and J by 0 bases; unmatched bases: 4. The CDR3 sequence: CASSEGLAGRSYEQYF. As DNA, the CDR3 is TGTGCCAGCAGTGAAGGGCTAGCGGGACGCTCCTACGAGCAGTACTTC. The full variable domain, its missing parts supplied by reference TRBV2 and TRBJ2-7, is EPEVTQTPSHQVTQMGQEVILRCVPISNHLYFYWYRQILGQKVEFLVSFYNNEISEKSEIFDDQFSVERPDGSNFTLKIRSTKLEDSAMYFCASSEGLAGRSYEQYFGPGTRLTVT.

This CDR3 reads CASSPLPGGGAGNQPQHF. The CDR3 bases are TGTGCCAGCAGCCCCCTCCCGGGAGGGGGCGCGGGCAATCAGCCCCAGCATTTT. The chain carries TRBV27 and TRBJ1-5, with TRBD1 matching over 7 bases. Germline CDR1 and CDR2: MNHEY and SMNVEV (reference sequence). Trimming took 6 bases from V and 2 from J; bases not matched to a gene: 16. This CDR3 is 18 amino acids long.

This clonotype appeared a few times. The junction departs from the called germline gene at one end, perhaps through a read error. The rearrangement links TRBV5-4 to TRBJ2-1; D not resolved. Germline V gene data show CDR1 as SGHNT and CDR2 as YYREEE (reference sequence). The CDR3 length is 12 residues. CDR3 sequence reads: CASSFSHNEQFF. In nucleotides, the CDR3 is TGTGCCAGCAGCTTCTCCCACAATGAGCAGTTCTTC.

The genes are TRBV24-1 and TRBJ2-1; D may be TRBD2 (6 bases). Per the germline V gene, CDR1 is KGHDR and CDR2 is SFDVKD. The CDR3 consists of 14 residues. V lost 7 bases to trimming and J lost 5 bases, with 14 bases between them. The CDR3 loop is CATSPLGGNNEQFF. The CDR3 DNA reads TGTGCCACCAGCCCCCTTGGGGGGAACAATGAGCAGTTCTTC.